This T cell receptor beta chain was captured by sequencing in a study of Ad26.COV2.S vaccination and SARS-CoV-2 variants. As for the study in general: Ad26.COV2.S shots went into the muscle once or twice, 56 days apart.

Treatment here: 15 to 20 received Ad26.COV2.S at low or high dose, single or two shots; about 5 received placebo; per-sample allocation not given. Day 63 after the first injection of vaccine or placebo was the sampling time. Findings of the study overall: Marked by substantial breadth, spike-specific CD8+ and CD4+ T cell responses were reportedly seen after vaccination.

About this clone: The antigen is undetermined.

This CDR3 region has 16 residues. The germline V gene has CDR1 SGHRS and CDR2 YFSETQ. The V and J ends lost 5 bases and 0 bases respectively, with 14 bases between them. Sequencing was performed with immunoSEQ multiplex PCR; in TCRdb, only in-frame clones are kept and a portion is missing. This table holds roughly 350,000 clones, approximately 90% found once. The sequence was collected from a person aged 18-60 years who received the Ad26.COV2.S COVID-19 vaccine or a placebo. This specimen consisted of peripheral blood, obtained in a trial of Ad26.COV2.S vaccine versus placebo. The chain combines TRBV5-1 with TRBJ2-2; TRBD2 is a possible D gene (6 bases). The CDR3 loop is CASRSAGTSNTGELFF. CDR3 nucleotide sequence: TGCGCCAGCAGATCCGCCGGGACTTCGAACACCGGGGAGCTGTTTTTT.